What follows describes a single T cell receptor beta chain. The record originates from a study of identical twins. V dropped 0 bases and J dropped 1 base, with 14 bases sitting between them. The V gene's germline CDR1 is LNHNV and CDR2 YYDKDF (reference sequence). The CDR3 is made up of 17 amino acids. TCRdb reprocessed the 5' RACE reads with MiXCR, giving one entry per CDR3 protein. Seen here are fewer than 900,000 distinct CDR3 sequences, over 20% observed once, and the top ten hold about 4.5%. These sequences were also reported in another study, on T cells expressing NK-cell markers. That report notes: Seven HCMV-seropositive donors and one seronegative donor made up the eight sequenced donors.

V usage is TRBV15 and J usage is TRBJ2-3; TRBD2 might be the D (6 bases). This clonotype was sampled from a woman aged 18-29 years in good health. Sequenced material: PBMCs. CDR3 sequence (DNA): TGTGCCACCAGCAGAGATCTTGGGGGGATTGGCACAGATACGCAGTATTTT. Its protein is CATSRDLGGIGTDTQYF. Based on the CDR3 plus reference TRBV15 and TRBJ2-3, the full variable domain is DAMVIQNPRYQVTQFGKPVTLSCSQTLNHNVMYWYQQKSSQAPKLLFHYYDKDFNNEADTPDNFQSRRPNTSFCFLDIRSPGLGDTAMYLCATSRDLGGIGTDTQYFGPGTRLTVL.